This T cell receptor (beta chain) was sequenced in a study of cytomegalovirus exposure and HLA in healthy donors. Per the germline V gene, CDR1 is LNHDA and CDR2 is SQIVND (reference sequence). The CDR3 loop spans 15 amino acids. Trimming at V came to 1 base and at J to 3 bases, leaving 4 bases not matched to a gene. The sample holds a few counts of this clone. 13 Jbeta primers and 60 Vbeta primers were used for the PCR. Data came from immunoSEQ multiplex PCR; TCRdb stores just in-frame clones and leaves some out. The sample shows 95,000 to 100,000 clones, around 82% of them seen only once. The clonotype comes from a man between 35 and 55 years old in good health and CMV-seronegative. Sequencing input: PBMCs. V and J are TRBV19 and TRBJ2-5, with 8 bases identical to TRBD2. The CDR3 DNA reads as TGTGCCAGTAGTATAGGGCGGGGGGACAAAGAGACCCAGTACTTC. It translates to CASSIGRGDKETQYF.